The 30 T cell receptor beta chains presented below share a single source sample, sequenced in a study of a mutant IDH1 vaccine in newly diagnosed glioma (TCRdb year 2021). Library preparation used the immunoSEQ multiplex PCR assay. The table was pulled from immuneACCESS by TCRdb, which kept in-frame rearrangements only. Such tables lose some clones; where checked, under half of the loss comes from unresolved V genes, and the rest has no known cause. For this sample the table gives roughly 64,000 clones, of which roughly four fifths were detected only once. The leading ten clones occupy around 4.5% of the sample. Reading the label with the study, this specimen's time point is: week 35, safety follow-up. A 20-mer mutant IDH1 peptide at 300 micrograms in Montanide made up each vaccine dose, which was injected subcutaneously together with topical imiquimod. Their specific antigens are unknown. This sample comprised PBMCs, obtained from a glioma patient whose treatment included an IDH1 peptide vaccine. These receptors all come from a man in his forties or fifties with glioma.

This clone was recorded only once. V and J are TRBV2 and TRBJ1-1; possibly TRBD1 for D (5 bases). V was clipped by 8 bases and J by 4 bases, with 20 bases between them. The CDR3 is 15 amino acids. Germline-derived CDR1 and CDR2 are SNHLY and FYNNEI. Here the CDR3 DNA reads TGTGCCAGCCTAGGAGGCGGGGGGATAAGCACTGAAGCTTTCTTT. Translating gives CASLGGGGISTEAFF.

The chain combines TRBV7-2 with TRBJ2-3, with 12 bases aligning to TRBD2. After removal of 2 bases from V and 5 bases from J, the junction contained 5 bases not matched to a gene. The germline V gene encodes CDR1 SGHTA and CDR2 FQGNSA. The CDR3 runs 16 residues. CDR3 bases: TGTGCCAGCAGCTTACGTCTAGCGGGGGGGCAAGATACGCAGTATTTT. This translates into CASSLRLAGGQDTQYF.

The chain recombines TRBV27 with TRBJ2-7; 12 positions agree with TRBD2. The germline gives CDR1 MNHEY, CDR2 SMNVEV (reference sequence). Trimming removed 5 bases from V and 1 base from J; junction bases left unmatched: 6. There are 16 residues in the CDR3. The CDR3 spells CASSETSGGFSYEQYF. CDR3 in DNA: TGTGCCAGCAGTGAGACTAGCGGGGGCTTTTCCTACGAGCAGTACTTC.

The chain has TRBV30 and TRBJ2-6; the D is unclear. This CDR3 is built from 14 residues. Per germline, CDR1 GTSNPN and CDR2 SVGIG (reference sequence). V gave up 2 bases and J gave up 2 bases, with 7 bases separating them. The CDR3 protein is CAWSRAAGANVLTF. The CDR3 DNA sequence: TGTGCCTGGAGTCGTGCAGCTGGGGCCAACGTCCTGACTTTC.

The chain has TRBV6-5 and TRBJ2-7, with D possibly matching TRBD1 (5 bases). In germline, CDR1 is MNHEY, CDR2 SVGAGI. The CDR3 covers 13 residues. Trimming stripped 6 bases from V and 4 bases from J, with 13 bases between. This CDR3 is CASRNKQGYEQYF. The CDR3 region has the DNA TGTGCCAGCAGAAACAAGCAGGGATACGAGCAGTACTTC.

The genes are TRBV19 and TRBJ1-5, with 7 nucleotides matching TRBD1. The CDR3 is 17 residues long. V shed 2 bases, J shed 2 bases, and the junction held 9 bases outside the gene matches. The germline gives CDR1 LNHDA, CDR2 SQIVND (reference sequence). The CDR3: CASSILGGDSGNQPQHF. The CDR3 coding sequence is TGTGCCAGTAGTATATTAGGGGGGGACAGTGGCAATCAGCCCCAGCATTTT.

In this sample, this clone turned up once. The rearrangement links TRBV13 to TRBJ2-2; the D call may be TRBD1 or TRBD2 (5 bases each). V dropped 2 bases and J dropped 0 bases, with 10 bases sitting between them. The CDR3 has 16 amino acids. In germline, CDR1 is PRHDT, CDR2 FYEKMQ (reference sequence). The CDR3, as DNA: TGTGCCAGCAGCTTATTCAGGGACCCGAACACCGGGGAGCTGTTTTTT. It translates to CASSLFRDPNTGELFF. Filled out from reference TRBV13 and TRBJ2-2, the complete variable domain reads AAGVIQSPRHLIKEKRETATLKCYPIPRHDTVYWYQQGPGQDPQFLISFYEKMQSDKGSIPDRFSAQQFSDYHSELNMSSLELGDSALYFCASSLFRDPNTGELFFGEGSRLTVL.

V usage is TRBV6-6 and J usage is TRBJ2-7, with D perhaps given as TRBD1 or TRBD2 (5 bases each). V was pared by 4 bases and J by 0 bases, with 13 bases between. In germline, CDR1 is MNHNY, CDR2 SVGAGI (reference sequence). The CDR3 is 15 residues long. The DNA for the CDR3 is TGTGCCAGCAGTTCCCCCGGGACGCTCTCCTACGAGCAGTACTTC. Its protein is CASSSPGTLSYEQYF.

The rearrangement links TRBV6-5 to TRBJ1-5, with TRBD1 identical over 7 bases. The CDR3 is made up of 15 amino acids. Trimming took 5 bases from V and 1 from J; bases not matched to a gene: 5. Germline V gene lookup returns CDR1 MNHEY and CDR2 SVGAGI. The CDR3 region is CASSPPGGSNQPQHF. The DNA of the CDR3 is TGTGCCAGCAGTCCCCCAGGGGGGAGCAATCAGCCCCAGCATTTT.

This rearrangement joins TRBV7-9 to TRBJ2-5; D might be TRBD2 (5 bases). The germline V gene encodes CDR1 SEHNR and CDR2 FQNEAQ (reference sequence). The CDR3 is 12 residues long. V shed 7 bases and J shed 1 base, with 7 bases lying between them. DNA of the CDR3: TGTGCCAGCACTCGGGGCCAAGAGACCCAGTACTTC. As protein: CASTRGQETQYF. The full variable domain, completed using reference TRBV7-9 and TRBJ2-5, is DTGVSQNPRHKITKRGQNVTFRCDPISEHNRLYWYRQTLGQGPEFLTYFQNEAQLEKSRLLSDRFSAERPKGSFSTLEIQRTEQGDSAMYLCASTRGQETQYFGPGTRLLVL.

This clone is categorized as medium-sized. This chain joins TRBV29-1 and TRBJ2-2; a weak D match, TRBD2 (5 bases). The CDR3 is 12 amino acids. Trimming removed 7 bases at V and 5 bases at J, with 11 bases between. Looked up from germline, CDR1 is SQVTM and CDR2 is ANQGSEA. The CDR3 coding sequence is TGCAGCGCCCTGGGCGGGACCGGGGAGCTGTTTTTT. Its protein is CSALGGTGELFF.

Here the CDR3 DNA reads TGTGCCAGCAGCCCGTATTTAAGCACTGAAGCTTTCTTT. Protein: CASSPYLSTEAFF. The chain has TRBV6-5 and TRBJ1-1, with unresolved D. V dropped 6 bases and J dropped 4 bases, with 12 bases sitting between them. CDR3 length equals 13 residues. Germline loops: CDR1 MNHEY, CDR2 SVGAGI.

Here the CDR3 reads CAWSVGDYEQYF. DNA of the CDR3: TGTGCCTGGAGTGTGGGGGACTACGAGCAGTACTTC. The chain recombines TRBV30 with TRBJ2-7; either TRBD1 or TRBD2 may fit D (5 bases each). The ends were cut back, 0 bases at V and 3 bases at J, with 6 bases in the middle. Germline lookup yields CDR1 GTSNPN and CDR2 SVGIG (reference sequence). This CDR3 comprises 12 residues.

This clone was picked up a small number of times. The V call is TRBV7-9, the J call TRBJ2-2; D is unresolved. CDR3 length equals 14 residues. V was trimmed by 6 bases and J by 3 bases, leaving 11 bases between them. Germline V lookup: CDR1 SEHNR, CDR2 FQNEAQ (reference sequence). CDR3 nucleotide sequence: TGTGCCAGCAGTCTCCCGGACGACACCGGGGAGCTGTTTTTT. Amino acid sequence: CASSLPDDTGELFF.

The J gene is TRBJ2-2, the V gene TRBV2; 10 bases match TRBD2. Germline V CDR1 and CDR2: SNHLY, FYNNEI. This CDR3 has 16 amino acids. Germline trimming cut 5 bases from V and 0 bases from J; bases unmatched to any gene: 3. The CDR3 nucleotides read TGTGCCAGCAGTTTTACTAGCGGGGCGAACACCGGGGAGCTGTTTTTT. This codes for CASSFTSGANTGELFF.

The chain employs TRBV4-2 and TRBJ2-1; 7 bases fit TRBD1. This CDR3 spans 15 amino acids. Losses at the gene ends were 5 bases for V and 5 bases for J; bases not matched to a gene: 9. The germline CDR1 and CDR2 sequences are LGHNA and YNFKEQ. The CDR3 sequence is CASSSNRGADNEQFF. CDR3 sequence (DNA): TGTGCCAGCAGCTCCAACAGGGGCGCGGACAATGAGCAGTTCTTC.

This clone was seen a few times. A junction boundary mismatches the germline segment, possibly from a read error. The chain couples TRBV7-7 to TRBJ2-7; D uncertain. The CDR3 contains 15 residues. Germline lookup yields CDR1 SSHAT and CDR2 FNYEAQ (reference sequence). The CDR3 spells CASSLEAGPGYEQYF. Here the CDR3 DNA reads TGTGCTAGCAGCTTAGAGGCAGGACCAGGCTACGAGCAGTACTTC.

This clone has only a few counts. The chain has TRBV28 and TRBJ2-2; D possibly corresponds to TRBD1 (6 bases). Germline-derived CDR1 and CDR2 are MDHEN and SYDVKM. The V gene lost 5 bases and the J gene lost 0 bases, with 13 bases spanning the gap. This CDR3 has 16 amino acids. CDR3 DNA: TGTGCCAGCAGTGAGGACAGAACTTCGAACACCGGGGAGCTGTTTTTT. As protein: CASSEDRTSNTGELFF.

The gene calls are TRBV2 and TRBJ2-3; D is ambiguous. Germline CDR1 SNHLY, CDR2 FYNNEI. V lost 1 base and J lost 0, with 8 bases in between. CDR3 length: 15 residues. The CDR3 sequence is CASSEGRSSTDTQYF. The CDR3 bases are TGTGCCAGCAGTGAAGGGCGGTCTAGCACAGATACGCAGTATTTT.

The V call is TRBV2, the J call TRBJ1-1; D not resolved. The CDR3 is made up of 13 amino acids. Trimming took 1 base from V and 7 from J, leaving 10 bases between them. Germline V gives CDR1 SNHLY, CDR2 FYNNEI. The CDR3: CASSEGLRHEAFF. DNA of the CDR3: TGTGCCAGCAGTGAAGGTTTAAGGCATGAAGCTTTCTTT.

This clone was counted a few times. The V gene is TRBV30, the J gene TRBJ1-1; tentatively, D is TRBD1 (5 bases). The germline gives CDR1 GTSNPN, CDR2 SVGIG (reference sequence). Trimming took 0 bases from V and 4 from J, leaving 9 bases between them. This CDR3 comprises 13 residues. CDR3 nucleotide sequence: TGTGCCTGGAGTGTCGGCAGGGCCACTGAAGCTTTCTTT. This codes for CAWSVGRATEAFF.

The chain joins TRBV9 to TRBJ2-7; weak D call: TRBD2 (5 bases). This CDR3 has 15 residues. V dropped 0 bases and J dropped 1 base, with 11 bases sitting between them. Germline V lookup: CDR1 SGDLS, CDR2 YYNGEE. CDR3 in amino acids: CASSVDGTGSYEQYF. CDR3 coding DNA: TGTGCCAGCAGCGTAGATGGCACGGGGTCCTACGAGCAGTACTTC.

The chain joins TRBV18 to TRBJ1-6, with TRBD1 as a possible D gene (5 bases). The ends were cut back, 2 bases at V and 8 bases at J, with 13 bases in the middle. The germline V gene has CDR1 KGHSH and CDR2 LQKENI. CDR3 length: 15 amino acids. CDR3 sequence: CASSPGRQGDSPLHF. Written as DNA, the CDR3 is TGTGCCAGCTCACCAGGGCGGCAGGGAGATTCACCCCTCCACTTT.

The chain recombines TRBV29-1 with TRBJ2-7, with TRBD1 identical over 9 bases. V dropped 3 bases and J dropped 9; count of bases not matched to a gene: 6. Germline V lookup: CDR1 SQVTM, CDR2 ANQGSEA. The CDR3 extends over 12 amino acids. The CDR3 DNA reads TGCAGCGTTGAGGGACAGGGTATTGGGCAGTACTTC. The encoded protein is CSVEGQGIGQYF.

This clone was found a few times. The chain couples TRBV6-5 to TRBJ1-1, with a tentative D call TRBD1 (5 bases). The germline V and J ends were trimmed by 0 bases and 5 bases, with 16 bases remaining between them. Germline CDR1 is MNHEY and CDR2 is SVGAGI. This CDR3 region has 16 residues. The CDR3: CASSYSSGGSETEAFF. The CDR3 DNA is TGTGCCAGCAGTTACTCGAGCGGGGGAAGTGAAACTGAAGCTTTCTTT.

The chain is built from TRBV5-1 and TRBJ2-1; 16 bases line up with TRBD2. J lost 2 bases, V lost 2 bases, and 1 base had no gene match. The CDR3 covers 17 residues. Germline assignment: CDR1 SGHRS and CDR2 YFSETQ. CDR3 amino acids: CASSFGTSGGAYNEQFF. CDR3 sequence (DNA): TGCGCCAGCAGCTTCGGGACTAGCGGGGGGGCCTACAATGAGCAGTTCTTC.

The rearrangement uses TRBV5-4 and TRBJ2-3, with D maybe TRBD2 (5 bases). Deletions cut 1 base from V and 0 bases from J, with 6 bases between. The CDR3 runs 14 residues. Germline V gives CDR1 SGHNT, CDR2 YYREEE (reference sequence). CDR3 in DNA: TGTGCCAGCAGCTTGCCGGGGAGCACAGATACGCAGTATTTT. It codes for CASSLPGSTDTQYF. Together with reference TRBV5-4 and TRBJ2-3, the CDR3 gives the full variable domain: ETGVTQSPTHLIKTRGQQVTLRCSSQSGHNTVSWYQQALGQGPQFIFQYYREEENGRGNFPPRFSGLQFPNYSSELNVNALELDDSALYLCASSLPGSTDTQYFGPGTRLTVL.

In nucleotides, the CDR3 is TGTGCCACCAGCAGCAAAAATCCAGGACTTCTGGAAGACTACACCTTC. Translated, it gives CATSSKNPGLLEDYTF. This chain connects TRBV15 to TRBJ1-2; D is ambiguous. V lost 3 bases, J lost 10 bases, and 24 bases lay in between. The CDR3 is 16 residues long. Per germline, CDR1 LNHNV and CDR2 YYDKDF (reference sequence).

CDR3 amino acids: CASSLYGRETEAFF. CDR3 DNA sequence: TGTGCCAGCAGTTTATACGGCAGGGAAACTGAAGCTTTCTTT. The chain joins TRBV27 to TRBJ1-1; D perhaps matches TRBD1 (5 bases). The CDR3 extends over 14 amino acids. The germline CDR1 and CDR2 sequences are MNHEY and SMNVEV (reference sequence). V lost 1 base, J lost 5 bases, and 11 bases lay in between.

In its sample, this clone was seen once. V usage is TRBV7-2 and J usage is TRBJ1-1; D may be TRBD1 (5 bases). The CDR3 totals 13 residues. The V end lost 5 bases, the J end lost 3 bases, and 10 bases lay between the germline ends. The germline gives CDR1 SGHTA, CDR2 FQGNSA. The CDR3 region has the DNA TGTGCCAGCAGCCTACAGGTTGACACTGAAGCTTTCTTT. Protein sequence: CASSLQVDTEAFF.